Below, 5 T cell receptor beta chains from the same sample are listed, as sequenced in a study of PD-1 blockade in classical Hodgkin lymphoma. The assay was immunoSEQ multiplex PCR, and TCRdb's table has in-frame clones only and misses some. This sample has roughly 27,000 clones, with around 92% found just once. Stated time point: newly diagnosed, previously untreated cHL patient sample. Purification of CD4+ T cells from thawed PBMCs was performed via magnetic negative selection. Sequences were obtained from CD4+ T cells from blood. Every receptor here comes from a human donor with classical Hodgkin lymphoma.

The chain links TRBV5-1 to TRBJ2-7, with 7 bases aligning to TRBD2. CDR3 length: 14 residues. J was trimmed by 4 bases and V by 0 bases; bases with no gene match: 4. The germline CDR1 and CDR2 sequences are SGHRS and YFSETQ. The CDR3: CASSLEAGPYEQYF. The CDR3 bases are TGCGCCAGCAGCTTGGAAGCGGGACCTTACGAGCAGTACTTC.

The gene calls are TRBV18 and TRBJ2-5; TRBD2 matches at 7 bases. The germline V gene encodes CDR1 KGHSH and CDR2 LQKENI. The CDR3 totals 14 residues. With 6 bases clipped from V and 2 bases from J, the junction kept 6 bases outside the gene matches. CDR3 nucleotide sequence: TGTGCCAGCTCTTGGGGAGCGGGACAAGAGACCCAGTACTTC. It translates to CASSWGAGQETQYF.

This chain links TRBV7-2 with TRBJ1-1, with 8 bases lining up with TRBD1. The CDR3 loop spans 14 amino acids. Trimming removed 1 base from V and 8 bases from J; junction bases left unmatched: 6. Germline values: CDR1 SGHTA, CDR2 FQGNSA. CDR3 coding DNA: TGTGCCAGCAGCTTAGGTCCAGGGGGCAGAGAAGCTTTCTTT. Encoded protein: CASSLGPGGREAFF.

This sequence joins TRBV7-7 and TRBJ2-5; 7 bases align to TRBD2. The germline V gene encodes CDR1 SSHAT and CDR2 FNYEAQ (reference sequence). The ends lost 1 base at V and 2 bases at J; junction bases unmatched: 4. The CDR3 covers 15 residues. CDR3 amino acids: CASSLGGGGQETQYF. The CDR3 nucleotides are TGTGCCAGCAGCTTAGGTGGCGGGGGACAAGAGACCCAGTACTTC.

This chain connects TRBV18 to TRBJ1-5; 12 bases line up with TRBD1. The ends lost 3 bases at V and 7 bases at J; junction bases unmatched: 7. The CDR3 extends over 16 amino acids. Germline CDR1 and CDR2: KGHSH and LQKENI. CDR3 loop: CASSPPGQGARQPQHF. The CDR3 nucleotides read TGTGCCAGCTCACCGCCGGGACAGGGGGCTCGGCAGCCCCAGCATTTT.